This TCR beta chain is from a study of blood T cell repertoires in COVID-19. In the study overall: COVID-19 samples, acute and convalescent, were from the United States, Italy and Spain. T cells, B-cell-depleted T cells, or PBMCs supplied cDNA or gDNA.

How the authors handled the data: Amplified reference gene primers provided the basis for estimating nucleated cell counts. The data were produced by immunoSEQ multiplex PCR, yet TCRdb's version contains in-frame clones alone and is incomplete. V and J calls and clone size come straight from that table; D and trimming were deduced from the DNA. This table has fewer than 120,000 clones, approximately 68% appearing once. This clone was seen a few times. Germline V lookup: CDR1 MDHEN, CDR2 SYDVKM. The CDR3 runs to 13 residues. V was trimmed by 5 bases and J by 1 base, leaving 9 bases between them. The sequenced sample consisted of peripheral blood. This rearrangement joins TRBV28 to TRBJ2-7, with a possible D match to TRBD1 (6 bases). The clonotype originates from a woman in her sixties with acute or convalescent COVID-19. The CDR3 DNA reads TGTGCCAGCAGTGGGGGACATTCCTACGAGCAGTACTTC. It yields the protein CASSGGHSYEQYF.